This T cell receptor (beta chain) was profiled in a study of human T cells and chemical hapten exposure. As for the study in general: For sensitization, 2% DPC was applied to an approximately 2 cm by approximately 2 cm patch of upper inner arm skin. Throughout a study of roughly 24 weeks, patients underwent weekly scalp administration of diphenylcyclopropenone doses.

Germline CDR1 reads SGHTA; CDR2 reads FQGNSA. This CDR3 is 15 amino acids long. J gave up 6 bases and V 1 base, and 6 bases lay outside the gene matches. Comment on this clonotype: Its antigen is undetermined.

Findings of the study overall: TCRs above 1 in 1000 frequency did not change with DPC sensitization. Expanded TCRs grouped into significantly more large CDR3 similarity clusters than controls produced.

Time point described: pre-sensitization, week 0. Treatment defined: therapeutic diphenylcyclopropenone sensitization with weekly scalp DPC. TCRdb called the RACE reads again in MiXCR, with one record for every CDR3 protein. The sample contains about 74,000 distinct CDR3 sequences, approximately 15% of which appear only once. This rearrangement joins TRBV7-2 to TRBJ2-7; 10 bases line up with TRBD2. The sample consisted of whole blood, taken in connection with sensitization to the hapten diphenylcyclopropenone (DPC). The receptor's source is a woman in her forties or fifties with alopecia areata. Some clones in this sample may be carry-over from other donors' samples. DNA for the CDR3: TGTGCCAGCAGCTTAGTTTCTAGCGGGAGAACCGAGCAGTACTTC. This encodes CASSLVSSGRTEQYF. Full variable domain (outside the CDR3, taken from reference TRBV7-2 and TRBJ2-7): GAGVSQSPSNKVTEKGKDVELRCDPISGHTALYWYRQSLGQGLEFLIYFQGNSAPDKSGLPSDRFSAERTGGSVSTLTIQRTQQEDSAVYLCASSLVSSGRTEQYFGPGTRLTVT.